The rows below give T cell receptor beta chains drawn from one sample of a study of T cells after posttransplantation cyclophosphamide. Produced via immunoSEQ multiplex PCR; TCRdb's table is partial and in-frame only. The sample presents about 12,000 clones, none singletons. Source material: PBMCs. The source of these receptors is a woman in her thirties or forties in good health, CMV-negative, and a related stem cell transplant donor. Both conserved end residues are part of each CDR3. D genes are given only for firm matches. Some rows mark clone size as missing; the rest say once, few, many or name a class of expanded clone.

v_gene: TRBV12-3/TRBV12-4
d_gene: -
j_gene: TRBJ2-7
abundance: many
CDR3nt: TGTGCCAGCAGTTTGCGGGCGTCAGAGGAGCAGTACTTC
CDR3aa: CASSLRASEEQYF

v_gene: TRBV15
d_gene: -
j_gene: TRBJ2-5
abundance: -
CDR3nt: TGTGCCACCAGCAGAGGTCCCATGGAGACCCAGTACTTC
CDR3aa: CATSRGPMETQYF

v_gene: TRBV6-2/TRBV6-3
d_gene: TRBD2
j_gene: TRBJ2-7
abundance: many
CDR3nt: TGTGCCAGCAGCTACGCGGGGGTACGGTCGCGGGAGCAGTACTTC
CDR3aa: CASSYAGVRSREQYF

v_gene: TRBV28
d_gene: -
j_gene: TRBJ1-2
abundance: many
CDR3nt: TGTGCCAGCACCACGGACAGTAACTATGGCTACACCTTC
CDR3aa: CASTTDSNYGYTF

v_gene: TRBV15
d_gene: TRBD2
j_gene: TRBJ2-3
abundance: many
CDR3nt: TGTGCCACCAGCAGAGGAACTAGCGGGGCCACAGATACGCAGTATTTT
CDR3aa: CATSRGTSGATDTQYF

v_gene: TRBV28
d_gene: -
j_gene: TRBJ1-1
abundance: many
CDR3nt: TGTGCCAGCAGCCTTCCTTTGAGCTCTACGGAAGCTTTCTTT
CDR3aa: CASSLPLSSTEAFF

v_gene: TRBV5-1
d_gene: -
j_gene: TRBJ2-1
abundance: many
CDR3nt: TGCGCCAGCAGCTTGGTACTTAATGAGCAGTTCTTC
CDR3aa: CASSLVLNEQFF

v_gene: TRBV18
d_gene: TRBD1
j_gene: TRBJ1-4
abundance: many
CDR3nt: TGTGCCAGCTCACCCGCCGGGACAGGGAATGAAAAACTGTTTTTT
CDR3aa: CASSPAGTGNEKLFF

v_gene: TRBV6-5
d_gene: -
j_gene: TRBJ2-2
abundance: many
CDR3nt: TGTGCCAGCAGACTCCTCACCGGGGAGCTGTTTTTT
CDR3aa: CASRLLTGELFF

v_gene: TRBV12-3/TRBV12-4
d_gene: TRBD1
j_gene: TRBJ1-5
abundance: many
CDR3nt: TGTGCCAGCAGCTTGGGACAGGGTGTTTCGAGCAATCAGCCCCAGCATTTT
CDR3aa: CASSLGQGVSSNQPQHF

v_gene: TRBV12-5
d_gene: TRBD1
j_gene: TRBJ1-5
abundance: many
CDR3nt: TGTGCTAGTGGTTTGGTACTTGGGGGGGACAGGGTGCAGCCCCAGCATTTT
CDR3aa: CASGLVLGGDRVQPQHF

v_gene: TRBV7-2
d_gene: TRBD2
j_gene: TRBJ2-5
abundance: many
CDR3nt: TGTGCCAGCAGCGGGACTAGCGGGCCTCAAGAGACCCAGTACTTC
CDR3aa: CASSGTSGPQETQYF

v_gene: TRBV5-1
d_gene: TRBD1
j_gene: TRBJ2-1
abundance: many
CDR3nt: TGCGCCAGCAGCTTGGCCCCCGGGACAGGGAGCTATGAGCAGTTCTTC
CDR3aa: CASSLAPGTGSYEQFF

v_gene: TRBV7-6
d_gene: TRBD2
j_gene: TRBJ2-2
abundance: medium-sized
CDR3nt: TGTGCCAGCAGCCCGACGTCGTCGACTAGCTTGGCGGGGGAGCTGTTTTTT
CDR3aa: CASSPTSSTSLAGELFF

v_gene: TRBV5-5
d_gene: -
j_gene: TRBJ2-3
abundance: many
CDR3nt: TGTGCCAGCAGCTTGGGACTAGTATCAGGAGATACGCAGTATTTT
CDR3aa: CASSLGLVSGDTQYF

v_gene: TRBV7-6
d_gene: TRBD1
j_gene: TRBJ1-2
abundance: many
CDR3nt: TGTGCCAGCAGCTTAGAAACAGGGGTATATGGCTACACCTTC
CDR3aa: CASSLETGVYGYTF

v_gene: TRBV28
d_gene: TRBD2
j_gene: TRBJ2-2
abundance: many
CDR3nt: TGTGCCAGCAGTCGACTAGCGGGTATTTCCGGGGAGCTGTTTTTT
CDR3aa: CASSRLAGISGELFF

v_gene: TRBV29-1
d_gene: -
j_gene: TRBJ1-2
abundance: few
CDR3nt: TGCAGCGTTGTGGTCAAAGCCCATAACTATGGCTACACCTTC
CDR3aa: CSVVVKAHNYGYTF

v_gene: TRBV11-2
d_gene: -
j_gene: TRBJ1-2
abundance: many
CDR3nt: TGTGCCAGCAGCTTAGATACAGCCACCTATGGCTACACCTTC
CDR3aa: CASSLDTATYGYTF

v_gene: TRBV30
d_gene: TRBD1
j_gene: TRBJ2-1
abundance: many
CDR3nt: TGTGCCTGTTCGACAGGGGGTGGGCATGAGCAGTTCTTC
CDR3aa: CACSTGGGHEQFF

v_gene: TRBV6-1
d_gene: -
j_gene: TRBJ2-7
abundance: many
CDR3nt: TGTGCCAGCAGTGATTGGTCAGCGAGCTCCTACGAGCAGTACTTC
CDR3aa: CASSDWSASSYEQYF

v_gene: TRBV6-2/TRBV6-3
d_gene: -
j_gene: TRBJ2-1
abundance: many
CDR3nt: TGTGCCAGCAGTTACGACGGGAGCGGGAATGAGCAGTTCTTC
CDR3aa: CASSYDGSGNEQFF

v_gene: TRBV7-6
d_gene: -
j_gene: TRBJ2-1
abundance: many
CDR3nt: TGTGCCAGCAGCTTACAGGTGCCTGAGCAGTTCTTC
CDR3aa: CASSLQVPEQFF

v_gene: TRBV6-1
d_gene: -
j_gene: TRBJ1-1
abundance: many
CDR3nt: TGTGCCACGTCCCGGGTTACTGAAGCTTTCTTT
CDR3aa: CATSRVTEAFF

v_gene: TRBV30
d_gene: TRBD1
j_gene: TRBJ1-4
abundance: few
CDR3nt: TGTGCCTGGCGTAAGACAGGGGGTGAAAAACTGTTTTTT
CDR3aa: CAWRKTGGEKLFF

v_gene: TRBV4-2
d_gene: TRBD2
j_gene: TRBJ2-1
abundance: many
CDR3nt: TGTGCCAGCAGCCAGCGGGGGGGCCACTACAATGAGCAGTTCTTC
CDR3aa: CASSQRGGHYNEQFF

v_gene: TRBV6-6
d_gene: -
j_gene: TRBJ1-4
abundance: few
CDR3nt: TGTGCCAGCAGTTACGGGGGGGAACAACTGTTTTTT
CDR3aa: CASSYGGEQLFF

v_gene: TRBV5-8
d_gene: -
j_gene: TRBJ1-5
abundance: many
CDR3nt: TGTGCCAGCAGCCGGACAGTTTCAAGCAATCAGCCCCAGCATTTT
CDR3aa: CASSRTVSSNQPQHF

v_gene: TRBV6-1
d_gene: TRBD1
j_gene: TRBJ1-4
abundance: many
CDR3nt: TGTGCCAGCAGTGAAAGGGTTATCGGGACAGCCGAAAAACTGTTTTTT
CDR3aa: CASSERVIGTAEKLFF

v_gene: TRBV19
d_gene: TRBD2
j_gene: TRBJ2-1
abundance: many
CDR3nt: TGTGCCAGTATCCCGACTAGCGGGGGGGGCTACAATGAGCAGTTCTTC
CDR3aa: CASIPTSGGGYNEQFF

v_gene: TRBV7-2
d_gene: TRBD1
j_gene: TRBJ1-1
abundance: many
CDR3nt: TGTGCCAGCAGCTTGACCGGGACAGGGGGAGCTTTCTTT
CDR3aa: CASSLTGTGGAFF

v_gene: TRBV5-5
d_gene: TRBD1
j_gene: TRBJ1-2
abundance: many
CDR3nt: TGTGCCAGCAGCCTCCGTACAGGGGTTAGTGGCTACACCTTC
CDR3aa: CASSLRTGVSGYTF

v_gene: TRBV11-1
d_gene: TRBD1
j_gene: TRBJ2-7
abundance: many
CDR3nt: TGTGCCAGCAGGGGGACAGAGGTTTTTGGGGAGCAGTACTTC
CDR3aa: CASRGTEVFGEQYF

v_gene: TRBV7-9
d_gene: -
j_gene: TRBJ2-2
abundance: many
CDR3nt: TGTGCCACACCAACCCCGGCGAACACCGGGGAGCTGTTTTTT
CDR3aa: CATPTPANTGELFF

v_gene: TRBV29-1
d_gene: TRBD1
j_gene: TRBJ2-2
abundance: -
CDR3nt: TGCAGCGTTGTAGGACAGGACCACACCGGGGAGCTGTTTTTT
CDR3aa: CSVVGQDHTGELFF

v_gene: TRBV7-9
d_gene: -
j_gene: TRBJ2-7
abundance: many
CDR3nt: TGTGCCAGCAGCTTCGCGACTGGAGCCTACGAGCAGTACTTC
CDR3aa: CASSFATGAYEQYF

v_gene: TRBV2
d_gene: -
j_gene: TRBJ1-2
abundance: many
CDR3nt: TGTGCCAGCAGAGTGGAACAGGGTTACTATGGCTACACCTTC
CDR3aa: CASRVEQGYYGYTF

v_gene: TRBV18
d_gene: TRBD1
j_gene: TRBJ2-4
abundance: many
CDR3nt: TGTGCCAGCTCACCCGTGACAGGGTTAGCCAAAAACATTCAGTACTTC
CDR3aa: CASSPVTGLAKNIQYF

v_gene: TRBV4-2
d_gene: -
j_gene: TRBJ1-2
abundance: many
CDR3nt: TGTGCCAGCAGCCAAGATGGGTTCTCTGGACTCTATGGCTACACCTTC
CDR3aa: CASSQDGFSGLYGYTF

v_gene: TRBV12-3/TRBV12-4
d_gene: TRBD1
j_gene: TRBJ2-3
abundance: many
CDR3nt: TGTGCCAGCAGTCCCCGCAGGGGGCAGACAGATACGCAGTATTTT
CDR3aa: CASSPRRGQTDTQYF

v_gene: TRBV19
d_gene: -
j_gene: TRBJ2-5
abundance: many
CDR3nt: TGTGCCAGTAGTTCCTCAGCGAAGAGGGAGACCCAGTACTTC
CDR3aa: CASSSSAKRETQYF

v_gene: TRBV10-3
d_gene: TRBD2
j_gene: TRBJ2-3
abundance: many
CDR3nt: TGTGCCATCAGTGAGGTTGGGGGGGAGACAGATACGCAGTATTTT
CDR3aa: CAISEVGGETDTQYF

v_gene: TRBV7-2
d_gene: TRBD2
j_gene: TRBJ2-3
abundance: many
CDR3nt: TGTGCCAGCAGCAGACTAGCGGGAGTCACAGATACGCAGTATTTT
CDR3aa: CASSRLAGVTDTQYF

v_gene: TRBV5-5
d_gene: -
j_gene: TRBJ2-5
abundance: many
CDR3nt: TGTGCCAGCAGCTTGTCGGCGGGCAGGGGTTTTATTGAGACCCAGTACTTC
CDR3aa: CASSLSAGRGFIETQYF

v_gene: TRBV4-1
d_gene: -
j_gene: TRBJ2-3
abundance: -
CDR3nt: TGCGCCAGCAGCCAAGGAGGCCAATACACAGATACGCAGTATTTT
CDR3aa: CASSQGGQYTDTQYF

v_gene: TRBV6-6
d_gene: -
j_gene: TRBJ1-1
abundance: many
CDR3nt: TGTGCCAGCAGCCATACTCGCCAGGTAGCTGAAGCTTTCTTT
CDR3aa: CASSHTRQVAEAFF

v_gene: TRBV11-3
d_gene: -
j_gene: TRBJ2-3
abundance: many
CDR3nt: TGTGCCAGCAGCTTAGGCCGGACAGTCACAGATACGCAGTATTTT
CDR3aa: CASSLGRTVTDTQYF